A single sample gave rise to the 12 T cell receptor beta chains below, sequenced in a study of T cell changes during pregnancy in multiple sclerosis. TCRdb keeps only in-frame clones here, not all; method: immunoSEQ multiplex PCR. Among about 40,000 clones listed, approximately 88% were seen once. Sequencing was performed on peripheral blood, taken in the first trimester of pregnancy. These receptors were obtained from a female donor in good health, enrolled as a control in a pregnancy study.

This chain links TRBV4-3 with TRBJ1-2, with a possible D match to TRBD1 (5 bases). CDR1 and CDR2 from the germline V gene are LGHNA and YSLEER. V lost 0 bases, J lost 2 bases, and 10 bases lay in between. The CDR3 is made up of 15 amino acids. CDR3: CASSQEGEVNYGYTF. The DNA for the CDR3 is TGCGCCAGCAGCCAAGAAGGGGAGGTGAACTATGGCTACACCTTC.

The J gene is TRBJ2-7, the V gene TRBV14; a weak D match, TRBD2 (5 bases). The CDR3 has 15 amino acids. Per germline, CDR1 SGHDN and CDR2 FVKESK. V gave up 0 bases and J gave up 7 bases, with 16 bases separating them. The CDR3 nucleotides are TGTGCCAGCAGCCAAGATCCACGGGATCGCGGGGAGCAGTACTTC. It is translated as CASSQDPRDRGEQYF.

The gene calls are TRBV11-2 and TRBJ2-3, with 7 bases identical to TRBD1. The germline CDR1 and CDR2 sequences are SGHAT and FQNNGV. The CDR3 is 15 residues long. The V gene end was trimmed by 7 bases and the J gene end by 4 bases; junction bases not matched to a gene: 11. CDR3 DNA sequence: TGTGCCAGCACCCTAACAGGGGCACAAGCAGATACGCAGTATTTT. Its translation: CASTLTGAQADTQYF.

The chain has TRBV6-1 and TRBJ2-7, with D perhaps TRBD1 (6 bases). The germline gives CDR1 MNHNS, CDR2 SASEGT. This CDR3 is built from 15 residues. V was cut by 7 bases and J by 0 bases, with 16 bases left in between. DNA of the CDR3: TGTGCCAGCATCCAAGGGCAGGGGAGCTCCTACGAGCAGTACTTC. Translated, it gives CASIQGQGSSYEQYF.

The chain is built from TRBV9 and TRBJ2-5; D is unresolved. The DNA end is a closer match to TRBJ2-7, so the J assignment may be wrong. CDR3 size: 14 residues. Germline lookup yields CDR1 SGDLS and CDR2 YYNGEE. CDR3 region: CASSSRENSYEQYF. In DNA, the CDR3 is TGTGCCAGCAGCTCCCGAGAAAATTCCTACGAGCAGTACTTC.

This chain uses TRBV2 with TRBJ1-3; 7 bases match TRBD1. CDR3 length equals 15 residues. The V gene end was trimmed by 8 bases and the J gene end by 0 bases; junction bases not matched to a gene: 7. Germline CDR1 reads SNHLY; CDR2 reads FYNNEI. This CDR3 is CASGGQTFSGNTIYF. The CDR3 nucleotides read TGTGCCAGCGGGGGACAGACATTCTCTGGAAACACCATATATTTT.

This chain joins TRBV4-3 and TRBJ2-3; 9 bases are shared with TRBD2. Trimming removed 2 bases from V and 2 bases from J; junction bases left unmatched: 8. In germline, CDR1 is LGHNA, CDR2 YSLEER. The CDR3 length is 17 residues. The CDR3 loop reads CASSQTASGVNTDTQYF. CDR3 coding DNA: TGCGCCAGCAGCCAAACCGCTAGCGGGGTCAACACAGATACGCAGTATTTT.

This chain's CDR3 is CASTVQGYNSPLHF. In DNA form, the CDR3 reads TGTGCCAGTACTGTACAGGGGTATAATTCACCCCTCCACTTT. J is TRBJ1-6 and V is TRBV19; 7 nucleotides match TRBD1. The CDR3 length is 14 residues. V shed 7 bases, J shed 4 bases, and the junction held 4 bases outside the gene matches. Germline lookup yields CDR1 LNHDA and CDR2 SQIVND (reference sequence).

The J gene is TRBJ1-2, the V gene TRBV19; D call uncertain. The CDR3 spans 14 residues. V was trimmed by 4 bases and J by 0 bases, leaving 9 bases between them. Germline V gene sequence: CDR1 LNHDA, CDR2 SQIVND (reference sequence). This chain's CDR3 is CASSSLQPNYGYTF. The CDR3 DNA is TGTGCCAGTAGTAGTCTACAGCCTAACTATGGCTACACCTTC.

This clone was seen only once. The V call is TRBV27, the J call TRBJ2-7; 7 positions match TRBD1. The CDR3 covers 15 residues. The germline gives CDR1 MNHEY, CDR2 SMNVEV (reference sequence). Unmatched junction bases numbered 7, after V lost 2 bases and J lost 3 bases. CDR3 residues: CASSLAAGGFYEQYF. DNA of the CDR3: TGTGCCAGCAGTTTAGCGGCAGGGGGTTTCTACGAGCAGTACTTC.

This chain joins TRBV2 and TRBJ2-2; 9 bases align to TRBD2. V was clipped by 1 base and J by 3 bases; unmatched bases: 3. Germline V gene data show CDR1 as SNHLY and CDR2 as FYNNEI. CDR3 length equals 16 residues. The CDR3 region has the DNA TGTGCCAGCAGTGAAGGGACTAGCGTTTACACCGGGGAGCTGTTTTTT. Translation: CASSEGTSVYTGELFF.

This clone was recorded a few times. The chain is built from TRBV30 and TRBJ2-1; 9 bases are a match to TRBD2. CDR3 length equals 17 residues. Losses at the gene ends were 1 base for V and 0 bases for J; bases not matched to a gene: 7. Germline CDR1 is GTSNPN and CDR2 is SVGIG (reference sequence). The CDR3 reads CAWSGRLAGSSYNEQFF. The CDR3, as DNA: TGTGCCTGGAGTGGCCGGCTAGCGGGGAGCTCCTACAATGAGCAGTTCTTC.